The TCR beta chain described here comes from a study of cytomegalovirus exposure and HLA in healthy donors. V lost 5 bases and J lost 4, with 11 bases in between. This CDR3 has 13 residues. Germline CDR1 reads LNHDA; CDR2 reads SQIVND (reference sequence). Both 60 Vbeta primers and 13 Jbeta primers went into the PCR. TCRdb keeps only in-frame clones here, not all; method: immunoSEQ multiplex PCR. The table lists 150,000 or so clones. Sequencing input: PBMCs. This receptor was obtained from an older woman in good health and CMV-seronegative. The J gene is TRBJ1-2, the V gene TRBV19, with a possible D match to TRBD1 (5 bases). CDR3: CASSPQGTYGYTF. The DNA of the CDR3 is TGTGCCAGTAGTCCTCAGGGAACCTATGGCTACACCTTC. Together with reference TRBV19 and TRBJ1-2, the CDR3 gives the full variable domain: DGGITQSPKYLFRKEGQNVTLSCEQNLNHDAMYWYRQDPGQGLRLIYYSQIVNDFQKGDIAEGYSVSREKKESFPLTVTSAQKNPTAFYLCASSPQGTYGYTFGSGTRLTVV.